This T cell receptor beta chain was identified during a study of blood T cell repertoires in COVID-19 (dated by TCRdb to 2020 to 2021). Describing the broader study: Collaborator samples came from the United States, Italy and Spain and covered acute and convalescent phases of COVID-19. The prospective study material was composed of cDNA or gDNA derived from T cells, B-cell-depleted T cells, or PBMCs. The dataset comprised deeply sampled blood TCRbeta repertoires from subjects exposed to, actively infected with, or recovered from COVID-19. The repertoires were released in a freely available public database intended as a resource for research on the immune response to SARS-CoV-2. Samples came from the ongoing ImmuneRACE study (first 160 participants) plus 1,254 subjects from 6 global collaborators. Nearly every sample came with metadata listing a de-identified subject ID, COVID-19 status, age in years and sex. Where available, HLA class I and class II types were obtained from metadata supplied by the sample provider rather than from assay-based typing. What the research found in general, with its limitations: How much clinical and demographic metadata was included differed by source and by participant, and the metadata was provided uncurated.

A second Seattle source provided samples from volunteer blood donors who had recovered from COVID-19. The collaborating institutions used their own protocols to collect whole blood in K2EDTA tubes. For TCRbeta analysis, collaborator samples were shipped as frozen whole blood, as isolated PBMCs, or as DNA extracted from either sample type. The germline V gene sets CDR1 to MNHNS and CDR2 to SASEGT. The CDR3 runs 16 residues from the cysteine to the phenylalanine. CDR3 DNA only is kept here, 48 bases in frame from base 1. V is pared back by 3 bases and J by 2 bases, with 11 bases lying between the germline termini. As regards this clone: Its antigen has not been determined. The input lacks base qualities; no much larger clone sits a single base away.

The immunoSEQ Assay, a bias-controlled multiplex PCR, was used to amplify TCRbeta CDR3 regions from genomic DNA. For the original study's pipeline: The number of nucleated cells in each sample was estimated by amplification of reference gene primers within the assay. To quantify the absolute abundance of each unique TCRbeta CDR3 rearrangement, sequence reads were collapsed and filtered. For each sample, productive Simpson clonality was calculated by taking the square root of Simpson's diversity index across productive rearrangements. TCRdb re-hosts the immuneACCESS table, in-frame sequences only. Its copies lack some clones; in the studies checked, an unresolved V gene accounts for under half of them, and the cause for the rest is not known. Clone size and V and J calls were adopted from that table, with D and trimming inferred from the DNA. The sample includes 200,000 to 250,000 clones, with around nine tenths observed a single time. Jointly, the top ten make up around 1.6% of the sample.

This sequence originates from an older woman who had recovered from COVID-19. The sequenced sample was peripheral blood. This chain is built from TRBV6-1 and TRBJ2-6; confidence is insufficient to name the D gene. The CDR3 corresponds to CASSDPNIPGANVLTF. The nucleotide sequence is TGTGCCAGCAGTGATCCTAATATTCCTGGGGCCAACGTCCTGACTTTC.